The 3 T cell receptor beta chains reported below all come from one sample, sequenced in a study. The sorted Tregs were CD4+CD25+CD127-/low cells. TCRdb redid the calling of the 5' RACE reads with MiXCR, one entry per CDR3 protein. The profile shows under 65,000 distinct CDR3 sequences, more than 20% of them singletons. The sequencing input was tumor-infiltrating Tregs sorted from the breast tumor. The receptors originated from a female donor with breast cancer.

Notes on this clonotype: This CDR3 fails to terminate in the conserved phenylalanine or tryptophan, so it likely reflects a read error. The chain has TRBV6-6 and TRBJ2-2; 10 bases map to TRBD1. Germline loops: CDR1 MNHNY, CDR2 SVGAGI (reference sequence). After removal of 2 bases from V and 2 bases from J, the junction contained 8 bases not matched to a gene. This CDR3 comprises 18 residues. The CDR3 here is CASSYPRQGARNTGELFS. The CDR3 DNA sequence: TGTGCCAGCAGTTACCCCAGACAGGGGGCAAGAAACACCGGGGAGCTGTTTTCT.

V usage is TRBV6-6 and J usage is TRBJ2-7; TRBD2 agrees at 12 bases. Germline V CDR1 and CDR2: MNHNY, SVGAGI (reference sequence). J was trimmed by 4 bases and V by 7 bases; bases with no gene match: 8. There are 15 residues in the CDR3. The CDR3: CASTERGTSGYEQYF. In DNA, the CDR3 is TGTGCCAGCACTGAACGGGGGACTAGCGGGTACGAGCAGTACTTC.

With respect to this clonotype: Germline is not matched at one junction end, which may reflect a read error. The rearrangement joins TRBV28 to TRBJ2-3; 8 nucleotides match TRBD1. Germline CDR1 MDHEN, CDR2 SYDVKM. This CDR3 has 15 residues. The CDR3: CASSLGTGPTDTQYF. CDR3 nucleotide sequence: TGCGCCAGCAGTTTAGGGACAGGACCGACAGATACGCAGTATTTT.